The T cell receptor (beta chain) described here comes from a study of identical twins. MiXCR was run by TCRdb on the 5' RACE reads, yielding one entry per CDR3 protein. Of around 530,000 distinct CDR3 sequences listed, roughly 15% are singletons. This CDR3 region has 15 residues. Germline lookup yields CDR1 SGHRS and CDR2 YFSETQ. Trimming left V 0 bases short and J 4 bases short, with 13 bases between. Points from the study as a whole: Carriage of fewer insertions was seen in abundant cord blood beta clonotypes, whereas memory repertoires showed none.

With regard to this clonotype: Its antigen is not identified.

This sample also belongs to another study, concerning yellow fever vaccine responses in identical twins.

The sequencing sample was made of CD4+ T cells sorted from blood. This sequence originates from a woman aged 18-30 years in good health. The genes are TRBV5-1 and TRBJ1-1; D gene uncertain. The CDR3 bases are TGCGCCAGCAGCTTGGAGCGGGGATTGGGCACTGAAGCTTTCTTT. Amino acids: CASSLERGLGTEAFF. The entire variable domain, with the rest obtained from reference TRBV5-1 and TRBJ1-1, is as follows: KAGVTQTPRYLIKTRGQQVTLSCSPISGHRSVSWYQQTPGQGLQFLFEYFSETQRNKGNFPGRFSGRQFSNSRSEMNVSTLELGDSALYLCASSLERGLGTEAFFGQGTRLTVV.